The 7 T cell receptor beta chains in this list originate from one sample, sequenced in a study of tumor and adjacent non-tumor tissue in lung cancer. Three rounds of nested PCR, following a modified ARM-PCR protocol, produced the TCRbeta library. TCRdb re-analysed the multiplex PCR reads in MiXCR, keeping a single row per CDR3 protein. The sample contains 100,000 to 150,000 distinct CDR3 sequences, 60% to 70% of which appear only once. RNA was extracted from bulk tissue without any cell sorting. The specimen was lung tumor tissue. Source of these receptors: a young man with non-small cell lung cancer.

For this clonotype: A single base separates this from a much larger clone, so it may be a read error. This chain links TRBV20-1 with TRBJ2-5, with D perhaps matching TRBD1 or TRBD2 (5 bases each). The germline CDR1 and CDR2 sequences are DFQATT and SNEGSKA (reference sequence). This CDR3 comprises 12 residues. The V end lost 0 bases, the J end lost 9 bases, and 11 bases lay between the germline ends. CDR3 nucleotide sequence: TGCAGTGCTAGAGATGGGGGTGTGGCCCAGTACTTC. Protein sequence: CSARDGGVAQYF.

With regard to this clonotype: With a much larger clone just one base away, this may be a read error. The chain employs TRBV11-3 and TRBJ1-3, with TRBD1 identical over 7 bases. The CDR3 sequence is 15 residues long. J gave up 0 bases and V 5 bases, and 4 bases lay outside the gene matches. The V gene's germline CDR1 is SGHNT and CDR2 YENEEA. The CDR3 DNA is TGTGCCAGCAGCATACAGGGGACCTCTGGAAACACCATATATTTT. Translated, it gives CASSIQGTSGNTIYF.

This clonotype has a single count. This chain's CDR3 is CASSLGARGRGEKLFF. CDR3 DNA sequence: TGTGCCAGCAGCTTAGGGGCTAGAGGGAGGGGTGAAAAACTGTTTTTT. V gene TRBV7-8 combines with J gene TRBJ1-4; D perhaps matches TRBD1 (5 bases). Germline loops: CDR1 SGHVS, CDR2 FQNEAQ. The CDR3 is 16 residues long. Trimming removed 1 base from V and 7 bases from J, with 16 bases in between.

With regard to this clonotype: A single base separates this from a much larger clone, so it may be a read error. The chain carries TRBV20-1 and TRBJ2-3; D unclear. Germline V gene data show CDR1 as DFQATT and CDR2 as SNEGSKA (reference sequence). CDR3 length: 14 amino acids. CDR3 DNA: TGCAGTGCCGAAGGGATAGCTGGCACAGATACGCAGTGTTTT. It yields the protein CSAEGIAGTDTQCF.

This clonotype was seen only a few times. The junction does not match germline at one end; this may be a read error. The rearrangement links TRBV6-6 to TRBJ1-3, with unresolved D. Germline lookup yields CDR1 MNHNY and CDR2 SVGAGI (reference sequence). This CDR3 has 12 residues. CDR3 in amino acids: CASRGPGDTIYF. The CDR3 DNA reads TGTGCTAGCAGAGGTCCCGGAGACACCATATATTTT.

As regards this clonotype: A read error may produce the germline difference seen at one junction end. The V gene is TRBV12-3 or TRBV12-4, the J gene TRBJ2-6; no firm D call. CDR3 length: 14 residues. As DNA, the CDR3 is TGTACCAGCAGTTTAGACTCTGGGACCAACGTCCTGACTTTC. Translated, it gives CTSSLDSGTNVLTF.

Details on this clonotype: A much larger clone differs from this one at a single base, so this may be a read error. This rearrangement joins TRBV12-3 or TRBV12-4 to TRBJ2-5; D is unclear. This CDR3 spans 13 amino acids. As DNA, the CDR3 is TGTGCCAGCAGTTTTGCGGATTCAGAGACCAAGTACTTC. This translates into CASSFADSETKYF.